There are many counts of the clone carrying this TCR beta chain. Antigen unknown. This sample stems from a study of T cells in Graves' hyperthyroidism and ophthalmopathy. Amplified TCR beta CDR3 regions derived from RNA transcripts. Researchers ran a first-round RT-PCR on the TCR CDR3 using the HTBI primer set. TCRdb re-derived calls from the multiplex PCR reads in MiXCR, one entry per CDR3 protein. The table includes 300,000 to 350,000 distinct CDR3 sequences, 15% to 20% detected once. V lost 5 bases, J lost 6 bases, and 6 bases stayed unmatched. This CDR3 has 14 residues. Germline-derived CDR1 and CDR2 are MDHEN and SYDVKM. Ophthalmopathy patients had Clinical Activity Score at least 3, NOSPECS grade at least 4, duration under 3 months. Whole-study findings and limits: Most clonotypes expanded in thyroid above 0.001 were likewise present in blood.

The J gene is TRBJ2-7, the V gene TRBV28; 11 nucleotides align to TRBD2. The receptor comes from a middle-aged woman with Graves' ophthalmopathy. The material sequenced was blood. The CDR3 nucleotides read TGTGCCAGCAGTCCCTTAGCGGGAGGGCCCGAGCAGTACTTC. It codes for CASSPLAGGPEQYF. Combining the CDR3 with reference TRBV28 and TRBJ2-7 gives the whole variable domain DVKVTQSSRYLVKRTGEKVFLECVQDMDHENMFWYRQDPGLGLRLIYFSYDVKMKEKGDIPEGYSVSREKKERFSLILESASTNQTSMYLCASSPLAGGPEQYFGPGTRLTVT.